Listed below are T cell receptor beta chains from one sample, sequenced in a study of blood T cell repertoires in COVID-19. This table comes from immunoSEQ multiplex PCR, and its TCRdb copy is limited to in-frame clones, with some not included. In the table there are roughly 180,000 clones, around 85% of which are singletons. Sample: PBMCs or T cells enriched from blood (not recorded which). The receptors were gathered from a woman in her thirties or forties with acute COVID-19. CDR3s include the opening cysteine and the closing phenylalanine or tryptophan. Only some rows state a clone size, as once, few, many or a class for expanded clones.

abundance,v_gene,CDR3aa
-,TRBV25-1,CASSLAGANTGELFF
-,TRBV4-2,CASSQELAGAHYNEQFF
-,TRBV12-3/TRBV12-4,CASGYNEGQPQHF
-,TRBV20-1,CSASGGLNTGELFF
few,TRBV3-1/TRBV3-2,CASSKLAGGETQYF
-,TRBV19,CASSTTANYGYTF
-,TRBV5-4,CASSLGGLPNTDTQYF
-,TRBV19,CASSSTVEELFF
-,TRBV5-1,CASSPTGVEAFF
few,TRBV10-2,CASSAKNEQFF
many,TRBV10-3,CAISDGTGVQPQHF
-,TRBV5-1,CASSGGLAGVGKNIQYF
-,TRBV5-4,CASAPREMNTEAFF
-,TRBV6-6,CASSLLAGVDEQYF
-,TRBV5-8,CASSPWTGGWNGYTF
-,TRBV14,CASSQEVQTTGELFF
many,TRBV6-6,CASSTGAGYGYTF
-,TRBV29-1,CSVEDRLSGATDTQYF
-,TRBV29-1,CSVGNGGPYEQYF
-,TRBV27,CASSLVRDNEQFF
few,TRBV6-5,CASSRGTSGNNEQFF
-,TRBV7-3,CASSLRGLAGPLSNTGELFF